This T cell receptor (beta chain) was captured by sequencing in a study of blood T cell repertoires in COVID-19. This clone was seen only a few times. Assay: immunoSEQ multiplex PCR; the TCRdb copy retains only in-frame clones and omits some. The table includes some 200,000 clones, 70% to 85% detected once. The CDR3 totals 13 residues. The V end was cut by 5 bases, the J end by 7 bases, with 15 bases between. Germline V CDR1 and CDR2: WNHNN, SYGVQD (reference sequence). The sequence was collected from a man aged 45-65 years with active or convalescent COVID-19. Material for sequencing was peripheral blood. The V call is TRBV10-1, the J call TRBJ2-7; tentative D call: TRBD1 (6 bases). CDR3 residues: CASSPRDNLEQYV. CDR3 DNA: TGCGCCAGCAGTCCCCGGGACAACCTTGAGCAGTACGTC.